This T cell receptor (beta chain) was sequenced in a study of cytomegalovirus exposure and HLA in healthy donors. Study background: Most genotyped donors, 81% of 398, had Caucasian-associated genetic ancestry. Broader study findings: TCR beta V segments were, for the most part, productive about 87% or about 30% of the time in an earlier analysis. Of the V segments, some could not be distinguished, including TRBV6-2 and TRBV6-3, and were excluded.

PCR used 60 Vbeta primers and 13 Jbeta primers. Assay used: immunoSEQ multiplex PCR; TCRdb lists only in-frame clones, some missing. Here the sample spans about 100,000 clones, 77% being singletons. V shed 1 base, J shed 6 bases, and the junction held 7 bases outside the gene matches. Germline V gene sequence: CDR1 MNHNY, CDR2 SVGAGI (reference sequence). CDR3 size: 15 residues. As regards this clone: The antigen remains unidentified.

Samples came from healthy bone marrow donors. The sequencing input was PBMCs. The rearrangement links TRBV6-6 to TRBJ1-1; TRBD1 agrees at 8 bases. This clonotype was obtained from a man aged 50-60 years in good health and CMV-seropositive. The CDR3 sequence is CASSYLVGTGPEAFF. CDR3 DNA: TGTGCCAGCAGTTACTTGGTCGGGACAGGACCTGAAGCTTTCTTT.